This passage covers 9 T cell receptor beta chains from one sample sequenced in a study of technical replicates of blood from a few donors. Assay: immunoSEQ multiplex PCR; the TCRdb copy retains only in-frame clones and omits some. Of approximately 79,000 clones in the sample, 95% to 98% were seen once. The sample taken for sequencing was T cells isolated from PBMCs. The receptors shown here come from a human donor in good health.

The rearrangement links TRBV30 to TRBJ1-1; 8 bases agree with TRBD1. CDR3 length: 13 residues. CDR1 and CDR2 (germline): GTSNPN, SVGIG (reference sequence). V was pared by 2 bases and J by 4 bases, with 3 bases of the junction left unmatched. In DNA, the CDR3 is TGTGCCTGGAGTTCCGACAGGGGCACTGAAGCTTTCTTT. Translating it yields CAWSSDRGTEAFF.

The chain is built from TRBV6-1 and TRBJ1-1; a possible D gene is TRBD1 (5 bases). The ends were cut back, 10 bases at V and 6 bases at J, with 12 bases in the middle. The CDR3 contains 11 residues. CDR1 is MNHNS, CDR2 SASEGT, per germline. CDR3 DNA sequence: TGTGCCATCCGATGGGGCCCTGAAGCTTTCTTT. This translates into CAIRWGPEAFF.

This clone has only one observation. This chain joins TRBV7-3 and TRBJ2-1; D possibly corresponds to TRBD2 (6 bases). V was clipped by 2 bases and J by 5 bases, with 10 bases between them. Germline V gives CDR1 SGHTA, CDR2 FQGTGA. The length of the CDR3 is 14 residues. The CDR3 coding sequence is TGTGCCAGCAGCTTAGGAGGGGATAACAATGAGCAGTTCTTC. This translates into CASSLGGDNNEQFF.

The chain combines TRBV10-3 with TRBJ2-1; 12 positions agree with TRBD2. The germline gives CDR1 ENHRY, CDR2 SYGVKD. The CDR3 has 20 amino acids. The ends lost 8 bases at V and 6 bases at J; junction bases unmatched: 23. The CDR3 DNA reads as TGTGCCATCCATGGTCCCCGACTAGCGGGAGCCCCTACGGTTTTCAATGAGCAGTTCTTC. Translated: CAIHGPRLAGAPTVFNEQFF.

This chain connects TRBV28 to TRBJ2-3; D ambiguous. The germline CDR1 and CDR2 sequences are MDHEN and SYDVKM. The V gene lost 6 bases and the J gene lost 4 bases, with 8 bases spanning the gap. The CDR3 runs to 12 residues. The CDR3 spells CASSQHPDTQYF. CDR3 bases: TGTGCCAGCAGCCAACACCCAGATACGCAGTATTTT. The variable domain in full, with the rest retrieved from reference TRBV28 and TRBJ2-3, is DVKVTQSSRYLVKRTGEKVFLECVQDMDHENMFWYRQDPGLGLRLIYFSYDVKMKEKGDIPEGYSVSREKKERFSLILESASTNQTSMYLCASSQHPDTQYFGPGTRLTVL.

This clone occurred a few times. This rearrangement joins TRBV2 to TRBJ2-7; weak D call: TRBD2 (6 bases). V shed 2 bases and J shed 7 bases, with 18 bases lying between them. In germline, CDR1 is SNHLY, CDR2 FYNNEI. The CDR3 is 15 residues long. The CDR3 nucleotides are TGTGCCAGCAGTGAATGGTCAGGCGGTGGGGGGGAGCAGTACTTC. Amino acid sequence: CASSEWSGGGGEQYF.

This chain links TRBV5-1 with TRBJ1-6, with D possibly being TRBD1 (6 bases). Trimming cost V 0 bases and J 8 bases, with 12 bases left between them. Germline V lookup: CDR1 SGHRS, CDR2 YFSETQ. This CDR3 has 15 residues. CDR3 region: CASSLETGTDSPLHF. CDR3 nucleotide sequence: TGCGCCAGCAGCTTGGAAACAGGGACCGATTCACCCCTCCACTTT.

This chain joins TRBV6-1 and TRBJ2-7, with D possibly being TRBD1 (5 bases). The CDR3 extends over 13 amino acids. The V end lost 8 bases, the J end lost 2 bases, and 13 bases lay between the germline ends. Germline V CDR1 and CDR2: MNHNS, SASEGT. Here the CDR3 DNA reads TGTGCCAGCTCTCCGACAGAGACCTACGAGCAGTACTTC. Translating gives CASSPTETYEQYF.

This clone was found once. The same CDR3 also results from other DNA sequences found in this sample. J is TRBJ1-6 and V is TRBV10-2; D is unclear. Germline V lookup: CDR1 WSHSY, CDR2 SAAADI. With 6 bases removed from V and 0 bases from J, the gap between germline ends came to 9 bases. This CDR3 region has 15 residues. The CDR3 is CASRDGSSYNSPLHF. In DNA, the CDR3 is TGCGCCAGCAGAGACGGGAGCTCCTATAATTCACCCCTCCACTTT.